The present entry profiles one T cell receptor beta chain with its context. From germline, CDR1 is SQVTM and CDR2 ANQGSEA. The CDR3 runs 13 residues. Trimming pared 6 bases from V and 8 bases from J, leaving 16 bases between. The sample belongs to a study of T-cell reconstitution after alpha-beta-depleted transplantation in children. Preparation of the TCRbeta library was carried out with unique molecular identifiers. TCRdb called the PCR reads again in MiXCR, with one record for every CDR3 protein. Among around 300,000 distinct CDR3 sequences listed, 23% were seen once. This chain joins TRBV29-1 and TRBJ1-4; D gene uncertain. This TCR was sampled from a male patient under 18 who had a stem cell transplant for acute lymphoblastic leukemia, so the T cells may come from the graft donor. The material sequenced was PBMCs, mostly from graft donor cells, taken 180 days after TCRalphabeta/CD19-depleted stem cell transplant. CDR3: CSVLRQPGEKLFF. The CDR3 nucleotides read TGCAGCGTCCTGCGACAACCCGGCGAAAAACTGTTTTTT.